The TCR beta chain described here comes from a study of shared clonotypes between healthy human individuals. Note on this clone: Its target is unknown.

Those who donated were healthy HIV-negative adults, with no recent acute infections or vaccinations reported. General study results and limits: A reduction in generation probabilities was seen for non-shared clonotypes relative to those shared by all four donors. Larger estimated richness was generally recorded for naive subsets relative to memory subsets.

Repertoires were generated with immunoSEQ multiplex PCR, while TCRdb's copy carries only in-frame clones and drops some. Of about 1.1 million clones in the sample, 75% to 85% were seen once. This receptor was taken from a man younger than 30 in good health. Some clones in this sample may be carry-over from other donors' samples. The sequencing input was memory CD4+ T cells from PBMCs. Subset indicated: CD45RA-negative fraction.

CDR3 amino acids: CASSTPQGAPAFF. DNA for the CDR3: TGTGCCAGCAGCACACCTCAGGGGGCGCCGGCTTTCTTT. The V and J genes are TRBV5-4 and TRBJ1-1; 8 bases match TRBD1. V was pared by 4 bases and J by 11 bases, with 10 bases of the junction left unmatched. The CDR3 consists of 13 residues. Germline CDR1 SGHNT, CDR2 YYREEE (reference sequence).